This TCR beta chain was documented in a study of resident and recirculating memory T cells in vitiligo. Stability required unchanged lesions during the previous 6 months. The assay was immunoSEQ multiplex PCR, and TCRdb's table has in-frame clones only and misses some. The sample contains fewer than 85,000 clones, 92% of which appear only once. The germline V and J ends were trimmed by 6 bases and 6 bases, with 15 bases remaining between them. The germline CDR1 and CDR2 sequences are MDHEN and SYDVKM. This CDR3 spans 14 amino acids. The specimen sequenced was blood. The genes are TRBV28 and TRBJ1-5, with D tentatively TRBD1 (6 bases). The sequence was collected from a male donor with vitiligo. The CDR3 loop is CASRGRGSRQPQHF. CDR3 sequence (DNA): TGTGCCAGCAGGGGCAGGGGAAGTCGTCAGCCCCAGCATTTT.